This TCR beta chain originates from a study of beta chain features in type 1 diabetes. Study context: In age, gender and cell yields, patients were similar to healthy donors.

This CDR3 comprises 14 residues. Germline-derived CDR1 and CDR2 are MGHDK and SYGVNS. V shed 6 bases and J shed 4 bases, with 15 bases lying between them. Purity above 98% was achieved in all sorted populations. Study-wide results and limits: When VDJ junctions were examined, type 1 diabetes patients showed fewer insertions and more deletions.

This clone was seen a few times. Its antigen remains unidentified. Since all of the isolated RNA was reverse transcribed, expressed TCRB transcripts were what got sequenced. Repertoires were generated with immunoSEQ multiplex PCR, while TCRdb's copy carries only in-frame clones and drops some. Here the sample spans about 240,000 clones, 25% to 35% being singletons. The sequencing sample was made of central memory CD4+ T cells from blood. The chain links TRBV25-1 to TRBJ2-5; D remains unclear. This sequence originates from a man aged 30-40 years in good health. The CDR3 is CASSPVMGLETQYF. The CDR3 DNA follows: TGTGCCAGCAGCCCCGTCATGGGATTAGAGACCCAGTACTTC.